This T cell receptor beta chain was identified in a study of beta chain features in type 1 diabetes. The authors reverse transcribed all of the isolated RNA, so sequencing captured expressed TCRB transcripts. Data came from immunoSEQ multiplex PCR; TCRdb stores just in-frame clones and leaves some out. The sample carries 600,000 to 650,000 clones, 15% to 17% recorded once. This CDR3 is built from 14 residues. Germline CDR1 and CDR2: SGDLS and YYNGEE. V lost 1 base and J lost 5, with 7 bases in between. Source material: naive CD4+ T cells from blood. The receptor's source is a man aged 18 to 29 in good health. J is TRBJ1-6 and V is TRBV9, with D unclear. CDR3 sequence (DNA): TGTGCCAGCAGCGTATGGGGTAATAATTCACCCCTCCACTTT. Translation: CASSVWGNNSPLHF.